The T cell receptor (beta chain) under discussion was sequenced for a study of cytomegalovirus exposure and HLA in healthy donors. The wider study: A preliminary data release comprised around 85 million unique TCRs obtained from HLA-typed donors.

The germline V gene has CDR1 SEHNR and CDR2 FQNEAQ (reference sequence). Unmatched junction bases numbered 4, after V lost 1 base and J lost 7 bases. This CDR3 spans 15 amino acids. 13 Jbeta primers and 60 Vbeta primers were used for the PCR. Measured with immunoSEQ multiplex PCR; TCRdb has only the in-frame clones, and not every one. Found here are around 94,000 clones, approximately 77% of them singletons; the top ten hold 4.5% to 6%. About this clone: What it binds is not known.

Whole-study findings and limits: Trimming of TCR beta V- and J-genes showed a link, identified in a later analysis, to a missense DCLRE1C variant.

Each donor was nominally healthy when sampled (though unrecorded immune exposures were likely). The receptor was derived from a woman aged 40 to 50 in good health and CMV-seronegative. The specimen sequenced was PBMCs. The chain uses TRBV7-9 and TRBJ1-1, with 12 bases that match TRBD1. Written as DNA, the CDR3 is TGTGCCAGCAGCTTAGGGGGACAGGGGGCCGGTGAAGCTTTCTTT. Its protein is CASSLGGQGAGEAFF.